The 25 T cell receptor beta chains given below trace back to one sample, sequenced in a study of cytomegalovirus exposure and HLA in healthy donors. The PCR made use of 60 Vbeta and 13 Jbeta primers. The protocol was immunoSEQ multiplex PCR, while the TCRdb copy is restricted to in-frame clones and leaves out a portion. Found here are 250,000 to 350,000 clones, around 86% of them singletons; the top ten hold 3.5% to 4%. Input material: PBMCs. These receptors came from a man aged 40-49 years in good health and CMV-seropositive.

A note on this clone: A junction boundary mismatches the germline segment, possibly from a read error. This chain uses TRBV7-7 with TRBJ2-5; TRBD2 agrees at 10 bases. Germline CDR1 reads SSHAT; CDR2 reads FNYEAQ (reference sequence). CDR3 length equals 17 residues. The CDR3 sequence: CASSLGPAGGPGETQYF. In DNA form, the CDR3 reads TGTGCTAGCAGCTTAGGGCCAGCGGGAGGGCCGGGAGAGACCCAGTACTTC.

The chain has TRBV6-1 and TRBJ2-5; TRBD1 matches 7 bases. This CDR3 is built from 15 residues. CDR1 is MNHNS, CDR2 SASEGT, per germline. After removal of 5 bases from V and 4 bases from J, the junction contained 10 bases not matched to a gene. In DNA form, the CDR3 reads TGTGCCAGCAGTTGGACAGGCGTGGGTGGAGAGACCCAGTACTTC. This encodes CASSWTGVGGETQYF.

This clone appeared a few times. V is TRBV27 and J is TRBJ2-7; 10 bases align to TRBD1. Germline V gene data show CDR1 as MNHEY and CDR2 as SMNVEV (reference sequence). V shed 8 bases and J 3 bases; nucleotides not matched to a gene: 1. The CDR3 totals 12 residues. The CDR3 loop reads CASWDRGYEQYF. The CDR3, as DNA: TGTGCCAGCTGGGACAGGGGCTACGAGCAGTACTTC.

This chain connects TRBV14 to TRBJ1-1, with unresolved D. This CDR3 spans 14 amino acids. Germline V CDR1 and CDR2: SGHDN, FVKESK. The V and J ends lost 1 base and 10 bases respectively, with 16 bases between them. This CDR3 is CASSQAGGPLGAFF. CDR3 coding DNA: TGTGCCAGCAGCCAAGCAGGAGGGCCCTTAGGAGCTTTCTTT.

The V and J genes are TRBV5-4 and TRBJ2-3; 13 bases align to TRBD2. The V and J ends lost 4 bases and 7 bases, in that order; junction bases with no gene match: 3. This CDR3 spans 14 amino acids. Looked up from germline, CDR1 is SGHNT and CDR2 is YYREEE (reference sequence). This CDR3 is CASSTGLAGYTQYF. For the CDR3, the DNA is TGTGCCAGCAGCACGGGACTAGCGGGATATACGCAGTATTTT.

This chain joins TRBV27 and TRBJ1-1, with D tentatively TRBD1 (5 bases). The germline V gene has CDR1 MNHEY and CDR2 SMNVEV (reference sequence). The CDR3 is 13 amino acids. The V end was cut by 4 bases, the J end by 8 bases, with 14 bases between. The CDR3 DNA sequence: TGTGCCAGCAGTTCGATCACAGGCTTGGAAGCTTTCTTT. This sequence encodes CASSSITGLEAFF.

This clone appeared a few times. The rearrangement uses TRBV14 and TRBJ1-4; a possible D gene is TRBD1 (5 bases). The V end lost 2 bases, the J end lost 10 bases, and 17 bases lay between the germline ends. CDR1 is SGHDN, CDR2 FVKESK, per germline. The CDR3 length is 15 residues. The DNA for the CDR3 is TGTGCCAGCAGCCAATCCCGGACATCGGTAGGAAAACTGTTTTTT. Its translation: CASSQSRTSVGKLFF.

CDR3 protein: CASSYGLADNEQFF. The CDR3 DNA reads as TGTGCCAGCAGTTATGGACTAGCGGACAATGAGCAGTTCTTC. V usage is TRBV6-5 and J usage is TRBJ2-1; 10 bases agree with TRBD2. The junction had 1 base not matched to a gene; V was cut back by 3 bases and J by 5 bases. Germline V gene data show CDR1 as MNHEY and CDR2 as SVGAGI. CDR3 length: 14 residues.

CDR3 in amino acids: CASSEGPTSSYEQYF. The CDR3, as DNA: TGTGCCAGCAGTGAGGGGCCGACCAGCTCCTACGAGCAGTACTTC. The chain carries TRBV2 and TRBJ2-7, with TRBD1 as a possible D gene (5 bases). The CDR3 is 15 amino acids. Germline V gene lookup returns CDR1 SNHLY and CDR2 FYNNEI. V lost 3 bases and J 0 bases, leaving 12 bases between the germline ends.

The V and J genes are TRBV6-5 and TRBJ2-1; 8 bases are shared with TRBD1. V was pared by 4 bases and J by 8 bases, with 4 bases of the junction left unmatched. This CDR3 has 13 amino acids. Germline CDR1 MNHEY, CDR2 SVGAGI. The CDR3 sequence is CASSLQGAYEQFF. The CDR3 nucleotides are TGTGCCAGCAGTTTGCAGGGGGCCTATGAGCAGTTCTTC.

This clone has a single count. The chain combines TRBV9 with TRBJ2-1, with D perhaps matching TRBD2 (5 bases). The CDR3 totals 14 residues. Looked up from germline, CDR1 is SGDLS and CDR2 is YYNGEE. The V and J ends lost 2 bases and 2 bases respectively, with 8 bases between them. CDR3 sequence reads: CASSVSGPYNEQFF. As DNA, the CDR3 is TGTGCCAGCAGCGTGAGCGGACCCTACAATGAGCAGTTCTTC.

The genes are TRBV18 and TRBJ1-4; possibly TRBD1 for D (5 bases). The CDR3 spans 15 residues. V dropped 3 bases and J dropped 7 bases, with 15 bases sitting between them. Germline-derived CDR1 and CDR2 are KGHSH and LQKENI. CDR3 region: CASSPGQNEFEKLFF. The CDR3 DNA reads TGTGCCAGCTCACCGGGGCAGAACGAGTTTGAAAAACTGTTTTTT.

The rearrangement uses TRBV6-5 and TRBJ2-7; 9 bases are a match to TRBD1. Germline values: CDR1 MNHEY, CDR2 SVGAGI. J lost 3 bases, V lost 6 bases, and 0 bases had no gene match. The CDR3 has 12 residues. The CDR3 region has the DNA TGTGCCAGCAGGACAGGGGGCTACGAGCAGTACTTC. Residues: CASRTGGYEQYF.

This clone has only one observation. This chain links TRBV7-9 with TRBJ1-2; no definite D call. CDR1 and CDR2 from the germline V gene are SEHNR and FQNEAQ (reference sequence). CDR3 size: 14 residues. V was clipped by 3 bases and J by 2 bases, with 10 bases between them. Here the CDR3 reads CASSLRGTNYGYTF. CDR3 sequence (DNA): TGTGCCAGCAGCTTGCGGGGAACAAACTATGGCTACACCTTC. Full variable domain (missing parts from reference TRBV7-9 and TRBJ1-2): DTGVSQNPRHKITKRGQNVTFRCDPISEHNRLYWYRQTLGQGPEFLTYFQNEAQLEKSRLLSDRFSAERPKGSFSTLEIQRTEQGDSAMYLCASSLRGTNYGYTFGSGTRLTVV.

This clone was observed a handful of times. V usage is TRBV7-2 and J usage is TRBJ1-2; D is uncertain. The CDR3 consists of 16 residues. Trimming took off 1 base at V and 8 bases at J, with 20 bases between the two ends. Germline V gene data show CDR1 as SGHTA and CDR2 as FQGNSA. Written as DNA, the CDR3 is TGTGCCAGCAGCTTAGGGCGCCCCGGATGGCGGCGCGGCTACACCTTC. This sequence encodes CASSLGRPGWRRGYTF.

In this sample, this clone turned up a few times. The chain uses TRBV7-6 and TRBJ1-3; no definite D call. Between the trimmed V and J ends, which lost 1 base and 2 bases, there was a span of 9 bases. The CDR3 covers 15 residues. Germline values: CDR1 SGHVS, CDR2 FNYEAQ. CDR3 protein: CASSLERGPGNTIYF. CDR3 DNA: TGTGCCAGCAGCTTAGAACGGGGTCCTGGAAACACCATATATTTT.

V is TRBV28 and J is TRBJ2-7; D might be TRBD2 (5 bases). CDR3 length: 14 amino acids. Germline values: CDR1 MDHEN, CDR2 SYDVKM. Trimming left V 4 bases short and J 6 bases short, with 16 bases between. The CDR3 sequence: CASSSPRDKIEQYF. The DNA of the CDR3 is TGTGCCAGCAGTTCCCCCCGGGATAAGATCGAGCAGTACTTC.

The rearrangement links TRBV12-5 to TRBJ2-2; the D is unclear. Trimming left V 0 bases short and J 4 bases short, with 6 bases between. Germline CDR1 LGHNT, CDR2 FRNRAP. The CDR3 is 14 amino acids. The CDR3 nucleotides are TGTGCTAGTGGTTTGGTACATGGCACCGGGGAGCTGTTTTTT. Translation gives CASGLVHGTGELFF.

The chain uses TRBV5-1 and TRBJ1-2; no firm D call. In germline, CDR1 is SGHRS, CDR2 YFSETQ. Trimming removed 1 base at V and 1 base at J, with 8 bases between. The CDR3 sequence is 14 residues long. Written as DNA, the CDR3 is TGCGCCAGCAGCTTGACCGGAGTTAACTATGGCTACACCTTC. Its protein product is CASSLTGVNYGYTF.

The chain carries TRBV6-5 and TRBJ2-5, with 7 positions matching TRBD1. The tail of the sequence fits TRBJ2-7 better, so the J call may be wrong. CDR1 is MNHEY, CDR2 SVGAGI, per germline. The length of the CDR3 is 15 residues. CDR3 sequence: CASSYVGTAAYEQYF. Written as DNA, the CDR3 is TGTGCCAGCAGTTACGTTGGGACAGCCGCCTACGAGCAGTACTTC.

This chain uses TRBV5-4 with TRBJ2-7; 8 bases are a match to TRBD2. From germline, CDR1 is SGHNT and CDR2 YYREEE (reference sequence). V was clipped by 4 bases and J by 1 base; unmatched bases: 7. The CDR3 loop spans 15 amino acids. The DNA for the CDR3 is TGTGCCAGCAGCCATCGACTAGCGCAGTCCTACGAGCAGTACTTC. Its translation is CASSHRLAQSYEQYF. Together with reference TRBV5-4 and TRBJ2-7, the CDR3 gives the full variable domain: ETGVTQSPTHLIKTRGQQVTLRCSSQSGHNTVSWYQQALGQGPQFIFQYYREEENGRGNFPPRFSGLQFPNYSSELNVNALELDDSALYLCASSHRLAQSYEQYFGPGTRLTVT.

The chain recombines TRBV28 with TRBJ2-7, with 9 positions matching TRBD1. Germline loops: CDR1 MDHEN, CDR2 SYDVKM. With V trimmed by 6 bases and J by 7 bases, 13 bases remained unmatched. This CDR3 has 15 amino acids. The CDR3 sequence: CASRTGGTGTEEQYF. CDR3 sequence (DNA): TGTGCCAGCAGAACCGGGGGGACAGGGACGGAGGAGCAGTACTTC.

The chain has TRBV7-9 and TRBJ1-1; D unresolved. The CDR3 covers 17 residues. Trimming took 0 bases from V and 1 from J, leaving 15 bases between them. The V gene's germline CDR1 is SEHNR and CDR2 FQNEAQ (reference sequence). The CDR3, as DNA: TGTGCCAGCAGCTTAGCATTGCGGCTACAAGAGAACACTGAAGCTTTCTTT. It is translated as CASSLALRLQENTEAFF.

In the case of this clone: One end of the junction varies from germline; a read error may be responsible. CDR3 loop: CASSLAEAAGNTIYF. The CDR3 DNA follows: TGTGCTAGCAGCTTAGCTGAGGCGGCCGGAAACACCATATATTTT. J is TRBJ1-3 and V is TRBV7-7; D gene ambiguous. Germline-derived CDR1 and CDR2 are SSHAT and FNYEAQ (reference sequence). This CDR3 has 15 residues.

The chain's CDR3 is CASSVAPAGGPYEQYF. In DNA, the CDR3 is TGTGCCAGCAGCGTAGCTCCAGCGGGAGGGCCCTACGAGCAGTACTTC. The V call is TRBV9, the J call TRBJ2-7, with 10 bases matching TRBD2. CDR3 length: 16 amino acids. The junction had 5 bases not matched to a gene; V was cut back by 0 bases and J by 2 bases. Germline assignment: CDR1 SGDLS and CDR2 YYNGEE.